This T cell receptor (beta chain) is from a study of Graves' ophthalmopathy and Graves' hyperthyroidism. Scientists amplified the TCR beta CDR3 regions from RNA transcripts. In the first round, RT-PCR was carried out with HTBI primers, and a multiplex PCR formed the second round. TCRdb recomputed calls from the multiplex PCR reads with MiXCR, one row per CDR3 protein. The sample shows about 740,000 distinct CDR3 sequences, 40% of them seen only once. Ophthalmopathy donors showed moderate-to-severe activity, CAS ≥3, NOSPECS ≥4 and a duration under 3 months. Diagnosis relied on clinical symptoms, serum thyroxine, TRAb, thyroid ultrasound and orbital computed tomography. Fresh peripheral blood (more than 9.5 ml) yielded the PBMCs. This clonotype was recorded many times. CDR3 length: 11 amino acids. Trimming pared 6 bases from V and 15 bases from J, leaving 12 bases between.

The chain employs TRBV12-3 or TRBV12-4 and TRBJ1-6; possible D gene TRBD1, 6 bases. This sequence was found in an adult man with Graves' ophthalmopathy. Sequencing was performed on peripheral blood. The CDR3, as DNA: TGTGCCAGCAGAGATAAGGGGGGCCTCCACTTT. It translates to CASRDKGGLHF.